Described below is a single TCR beta chain sequence and its context. As handled by the study authors: It was from reference gene primer amplification that nucleated cell counts were estimated. Measured with immunoSEQ multiplex PCR; TCRdb has only the in-frame clones, and not every one. Clonal size and the V and J genes are those of that table, whereas D and trimming came from the DNA. Of approximately 110,000 clones in the sample, less than 90% were seen once. The sample belongs to a study of blood T cell repertoires in COVID-19. Study context: There were acute and convalescent COVID-19 samples, and they came from the United States, Italy and Spain. Sources were T cells, B-cell-depleted T cells, or PBMCs; the material itself was cDNA or gDNA.

The germline V gene encodes CDR1 SGHRS and CDR2 YFSETQ. V lost 7 bases, J lost 5 bases, and 15 bases lay in between. The CDR3 has 14 amino acids. The V call is TRBV5-1, the J call TRBJ2-2; maybe TRBD1 (6 bases). The sequencing sample was made of peripheral blood. The receptor comes from a man aged 45-65 years with acute or convalescent COVID-19. CDR3 nucleotide sequence: TGCGCCAGCTTAAGGGACACCGAGACCGGGGAGCTGTTTTTT. Translated: CASLRDTETGELFF.